Listed below are T cell receptor beta chains from one sample, sequenced in a study of spatial heterogeneity in lung cancer. TCRdb re-derived calls from the 5' RACE reads in MiXCR, one entry per CDR3 protein. The data show some 85,000 distinct CDR3 sequences, roughly a fifth seen once. This sample comprised PBMCs, obtained at surgery. All receptors come from a male donor with early-stage non-small cell lung cancer. The CDR3 runs from the conserved cysteine through the conserved F or W. The D gene is left open where the match is weak. Size is omitted from some rows. Given values are once, few, many or a class for expanded clones.

>TRBJ1-1|TRBV20-1|NA|NA
CSAPEGNTEAFF
TGCAGTGCTCCTGAGGGGAACACTGAAGCTTTCTTT
>TRBJ2-7|TRBV4-2|TRBD2|many
CASSQVLSGRYEQYF
TGTGCCAGCAGCCAAGTGCTTAGCGGGAGGTACGAGCAGTACTTC
>TRBJ2-3|TRBV2|NA|NA
CASSLRAGGGDTQYF
TGTGCCAGCAGCCTCCGAGCCGGAGGGGGAGATACGCAGTATTTT
>TRBJ2-1|TRBV7-2|TRBD1|NA
CASSLDRDPYNEQFF
TGTGCCAGCAGCCTTGACAGGGACCCCTACAATGAGCAGTTCTTC
>TRBJ1-2|TRBV12-3/TRBV12-4|NA|few
CASSLAPAGGYTF
TGTGCCAGCAGTTTGGCCCCGGCGGGTGGCTACACCTTC
>TRBJ1-1|TRBV3-1|NA|many
CASSQAGLATEAFF
TGTGCCAGCAGCCAAGCAGGGTTGGCCACTGAAGCTTTCTTT
>TRBJ2-2|TRBV12-3/TRBV12-4|TRBD2|NA
CASSLVLAGDYGGELFF
TGTGCCAGCAGTTTAGTACTAGCGGGAGATTATGGCGGGGAGCTGTTTTTT
>TRBJ2-7|TRBV2|NA|NA
CASSDPYEQYF
TGTGCCAGCAGTGACCCCTACGAGCAGTACTTC
>TRBJ1-6|TRBV27|NA|few
CANPAGREPLHF
TGTGCCAACCCGGCAGGCCGGGAACCCCTCCACTTT
>TRBJ2-6|TRBV12-3/TRBV12-4|NA|many
CASLSSGANVLTF
TGTGCCAGCCTAAGCTCTGGGGCCAACGTCCTGACTTTC
>TRBJ2-3|TRBV12-3/TRBV12-4|TRBD2|NA
CASSPTGTSGYTDTQYF
TGTGCCAGCAGCCCAACCGGGACTAGCGGGTACACAGATACGCAGTATTTT
>TRBJ2-1|TRBV29-1|TRBD2|few
CSVEARENEQFF
TGCAGCGTTGAAGCGCGGGAGAATGAGCAGTTCTTC
>TRBJ1-3|TRBV5-1|NA|NA
CASSPVGGSGNTIYF
TGCGCCAGCAGCCCTGTGGGGGGCTCTGGAAACACCATATATTTT
>TRBJ1-6|TRBV28|TRBD1|few
CASSLSHRGSSYNSPLHF
TGTGCCAGCAGTCTCAGTCACAGGGGGAGCTCCTATAATTCACCCCTCCACTTT
>TRBJ1-1|TRBV29-1|NA|NA
CSAQEHLNTEAFF
TGCAGCGCCCAAGAACACCTGAACACTGAAGCTTTCTTT
>TRBJ2-7|TRBV27|NA|NA
CASRNSYEQYF
TGTGCCAGCAGGAACTCCTACGAGCAGTACTTC
>TRBJ2-1|TRBV28|TRBD1|once
CASRGQGLNEQFF
TGTGCCAGCAGAGGACAGGGACTCAATGAGCAGTTCTTC
>TRBJ1-6|TRBV10-3|NA|NA
CAISESLALSSYNSPLHF
TGTGCCATCAGTGAGTCGTTGGCTCTGAGCTCCTATAATTCACCCCTCCACTTT
>TRBJ1-1|TRBV20-1|NA|NA
CSAPASARTEAFF
TGCAGTGCTCCCGCCTCCGCGAGGACTGAAGCTTTCTTT
>TRBJ1-1|TRBV12-3/TRBV12-4|NA|few
CASNPRGPLNTEAFF
TGTGCCAGCAACCCCCGAGGGCCCCTAAACACTGAAGCTTTCTTT
>TRBJ2-7|TRBV6-5|TRBD1|NA
CASSADRVYGEQYF
TGTGCCAGCAGTGCAGACAGGGTCTACGGCGAGCAGTACTTC
>TRBJ1-2|TRBV28|NA|NA
CASSAPGGASYGYTF
TGTGCCAGCAGTGCGCCCGGGGGCGCTAGCTATGGCTACACCTTC
>TRBJ2-6|TRBV5-4|NA|NA
CASSFDSSGANVLTF
TGTGCCAGCAGCTTTGACAGCTCTGGGGCCAACGTCCTGACTTTC
>TRBJ1-3|TRBV9|TRBD1|NA
CASSVAGGAGNTIYF
TGTGCCAGCAGCGTAGCAGGGGGCGCTGGAAACACCATATATTTT
>TRBJ1-5|TRBV28|NA|many
CASKPTAGLRGNQPQHF
TGTGCCAGCAAACCAACCGCGGGGTTAAGGGGCAATCAGCCCCAGCATTTT
>TRBJ2-2|TRBV11-3|TRBD1|few
CASSRGTGTTGELFF
TGTGCCAGCAGCCGGGGGACAGGGACGACCGGGGAGCTGTTTTTT
>TRBJ2-3|TRBV11-2|NA|NA
CASSPPYSTDTQYF
TGTGCCAGCAGCCCACCCTATTCCACAGATACGCAGTATTTT
>TRBJ2-7|TRBV5-6|NA|few
CASSFRRTSAGEQYF
TGTGCCAGCAGCTTTCGAAGGACATCGGCCGGCGAGCAGTACTTC
>TRBJ2-3|TRBV6-4|NA|NA
CASSEQGGGWTTDTQYF
TGTGCCAGCAGTGAACAGGGAGGAGGGTGGACCACAGATACGCAGTATTTT
>TRBJ1-5|TRBV27|NA|NA
CASSLFRGNQPQHF
TGTGCCAGCAGTTTATTCAGGGGCAATCAGCCCCAGCATTTT
>TRBJ1-2|TRBV27|NA|NA
CASSFAGADGYTF
TGTGCCAGCAGTTTCGCGGGGGCGGATGGCTACACCTTC
>TRBJ1-1|TRBV29-1|NA|NA
CSVGGDEAFF
TGCAGCGTTGGGGGGGATGAAGCTTTCTTT
>TRBJ1-1|TRBV12-3/TRBV12-4|TRBD1|few
CASSARQGGTEAFF
TGTGCCAGCAGTGCGAGACAGGGTGGCACTGAAGCTTTCTTT
>TRBJ2-3|TRBV28|TRBD2|few
CASSSGTSFSDTQYF
TGTGCCAGCAGTTCCGGGACTAGTTTTTCAGATACGCAGTATTTT
>TRBJ2-3|TRBV29-1|NA|many
CSVEVESGISDTQYF
TGCAGCGTTGAAGTAGAGAGCGGTATATCAGATACGCAGTATTTT